This TCR beta chain was captured by sequencing in a study of blood T cell repertoires in COVID-19. Study details: COVID-19 samples, acute and convalescent, were from the United States, Italy and Spain. In each case, the material was cDNA or gDNA derived from T cells, B-cell-depleted T cells, or PBMCs.

This clone was observed a handful of times. TCRdb's table, derived via immunoSEQ multiplex PCR, lists solely in-frame clones and lacks some. The sample carries about 94,000 clones, roughly 84% recorded once. The V and J ends lost 6 bases and 0 bases respectively, with 11 bases between them. CDR3 length equals 14 residues. Germline CDR1 and CDR2: MNHEY and SVGAGI. The chain carries TRBV6-5 and TRBJ1-1; a weak D match, TRBD1 (6 bases). The TCR originated in a man aged 55 to 69 with acute or convalescent COVID-19. Sequenced material: peripheral blood. The CDR3 loop is CASRKTGLNTEAFF. CDR3 sequence (DNA): TGTGCCAGCAGAAAGACAGGATTGAACACTGAAGCTTTCTTT.